One and the same sample provided the 27 T cell receptor beta chains below, sequenced in a study of OX40 agonist ivuxolimab in advanced cancers. TCRdb's copy holds only in-frame clones and misses some; the assay was immunoSEQ multiplex PCR. The sample includes about 100,000 clones, 84% of them seen just once. The material sequenced was CD4+ or CD8+ T cells sorted from blood, taken in a trial of the OX40 agonist ivuxolimab. The receptors come from an adult with an advanced solid tumor such as melanoma, head and neck, liver or kidney cancer.

The chain links TRBV6-1 to TRBJ2-3, with 15 bases fitting TRBD2. V lost 5 bases, J lost 6 bases, and 3 bases stayed unmatched. The germline V gene has CDR1 MNHNS and CDR2 SASEGT. CDR3 length: 15 amino acids. The CDR3, as DNA: TGTGCCAGCAGTCGGACTAGCGGGAGGGCCGATACGCAGTATTTT. Amino acid sequence: CASSRTSGRADTQYF.

This rearrangement joins TRBV11-2 to TRBJ2-5, with D perhaps matching TRBD1 (8 bases). The CDR3 consists of 14 residues. V was shortened by 4 bases and J by 6 bases, with 15 bases between the two germline ends. CDR1 and CDR2 (germline): SGHAT, FQNNGV. The CDR3 bases are TGTGCCAGCAGCTCCGGACAGGGAGGGAAGACCCAGTACTTC. Its translation: CASSSGQGGKTQYF.

This clone is categorized as medium-sized. This chain uses TRBV7-9 with TRBJ2-7, with 9 bases matching TRBD2. The CDR3 extends over 15 amino acids. The V and J ends lost 5 bases and 3 bases, in that order; junction bases with no gene match: 8. CDR1 and CDR2 from the germline V gene are SEHNR and FQNEAQ (reference sequence). The CDR3 coding sequence is TGTGCCAGCAGCCAAGCCGGGACTAGCCACTACGAGCAGTACTTC. Its translation: CASSQAGTSHYEQYF. The full variable domain, rest sourced from reference TRBV7-9 and TRBJ2-7, is DTGVSQNPRHKITKRGQNVTFRCDPISEHNRLYWYRQTLGQGPEFLTYFQNEAQLEKSRLLSDRFSAERPKGSFSTLEIQRTEQGDSAMYLCASSQAGTSHYEQYFGPGTRLTVT.

The genes are TRBV6-4 and TRBJ2-5; TRBD2 agrees at 7 bases. This CDR3 is 13 amino acids long. Trimming removed 2 bases from V and 4 bases from J; junction bases left unmatched: 1. Germline CDR1 reads MRHNA; CDR2 reads SNTAGT. The CDR3 nucleotides read TGTGCCAGCAGTGACAGGGAGGGAGAGACCCAGTACTTC. Translated, it gives CASSDREGETQYF.

The V gene is TRBV12-5, the J gene TRBJ2-3, with D unresolved. The germline V and J ends were trimmed by 1 base and 2 bases, with 10 bases remaining between them. From germline, CDR1 is LGHNT and CDR2 FRNRAP. The CDR3 has 15 amino acids. The CDR3 DNA sequence: TGTGCTAGTGGTTTGGGGGTCTCACCCACAGATACGCAGTATTTT. Translated: CASGLGVSPTDTQYF.

The V gene is TRBV19, the J gene TRBJ1-3; the D gene is possibly TRBD1 (5 bases). V lost 9 bases, J lost 3 bases, and 18 bases lay in between. The CDR3 spans 15 residues. Looked up from germline, CDR1 is LNHDA and CDR2 is SQIVND (reference sequence). CDR3 region: CASLSGTAGGNTIYF. Here the CDR3 DNA reads TGTGCCAGCCTCTCCGGGACGGCCGGTGGAAACACCATATATTTT.

The chain links TRBV6-1 to TRBJ1-2; 12 bases agree with TRBD1. The CDR3 spans 14 residues. V was pared by 4 bases and J by 8 bases, with 5 bases of the junction left unmatched. CDR1 and CDR2 (germline): MNHNS, SASEGT. DNA of the CDR3: TGTGCCAGCAGTGGGGGACAGGGGGCGCGGGGCTACACCTTC. Protein product: CASSGGQGARGYTF.

The sample holds one count of this clone. The chain joins TRBV12-5 to TRBJ2-2, with D perhaps assigned TRBD1 or TRBD2 (5 bases each). CDR1 LGHNT and CDR2 FRNRAP come from the germline V gene. The V gene lost 2 bases and the J gene lost 0 bases, with 10 bases spanning the gap. CDR3 length equals 16 residues. In DNA form, the CDR3 reads TGTGCTAGTGGTTTGTTCCCGGGACCGAACACCGGGGAGCTGTTTTTT. Amino acid sequence: CASGLFPGPNTGELFF.

Concerning this clone: Distinct nucleotide sequences in the sample also encode this CDR3. The chain joins TRBV4-1 to TRBJ2-1; 8 positions match TRBD2. The CDR3 length is 16 residues. CDR1 is MGHRA, CDR2 YSYEKL, per germline. The V gene end was trimmed by 0 bases and the J gene end by 4 bases; junction bases not matched to a gene: 5. The CDR3 region is CASSQDRLAGYNEQFF. CDR3 bases: TGCGCCAGCAGCCAAGATCGTCTAGCGGGTTACAATGAGCAGTTCTTC.

V and J are TRBV29-1 and TRBJ1-5, with TRBD1 matching over 9 bases. Germline trimming cut 4 bases from V and 7 bases from J; bases unmatched to any gene: 5. This CDR3 is 13 amino acids long. Per the germline V gene, CDR1 is SQVTM and CDR2 is ANQGSEA. The CDR3 nucleotides read TGCAGCGTTGGCGGGACAGGGTCCCAGCCCCAGCATTTT. As protein: CSVGGTGSQPQHF.

The chain combines TRBV27 with TRBJ2-1; no firm D call. Germline CDR1 MNHEY, CDR2 SMNVEV (reference sequence). The CDR3 covers 13 residues. Trimming shortened V by 5 bases and J by 13 bases, and 18 bases separated the two germline ends. The CDR3 DNA is TGTGCCAGCAGTCAACCCCCCCTTTTGGCCCAGTTCTTC. This gives the protein CASSQPPLLAQFF.

This sequence joins TRBV27 and TRBJ2-1; TRBD1 matches at 7 bases. The germline CDR1 and CDR2 sequences are MNHEY and SMNVEV (reference sequence). The CDR3 is 14 residues long. V shed 7 bases, J shed 1 base, and the junction held 4 bases outside the gene matches. In DNA, the CDR3 is TGTGCCAGCACCCGACAGGGTTCCTACAATGAGCAGTTCTTC. Translating it yields CASTRQGSYNEQFF.

The genes are TRBV7-9 and TRBJ1-5, with 7 bases aligning to TRBD1. The CDR3 covers 15 residues. Per germline, CDR1 SEHNR and CDR2 FQNEAQ (reference sequence). V lost 5 bases to trimming and J lost 2 bases; unmatched junction nucleotides: 6. For the CDR3, the DNA is TGTGCCAGCAGCCAGGGGGAGGTGGGCAATCAGCCCCAGCATTTT. This sequence encodes CASSQGEVGNQPQHF. Drawing the rest from reference TRBV7-9 and TRBJ1-5, the complete variable domain is DTGVSQNPRHKITKRGQNVTFRCDPISEHNRLYWYRQTLGQGPEFLTYFQNEAQLEKSRLLSDRFSAERPKGSFSTLEIQRTEQGDSAMYLCASSQGEVGNQPQHFGDGTRLSIL.

V is TRBV4-3 and J is TRBJ2-6; a possible D gene is TRBD1 (6 bases). Germline assignment: CDR1 LGHNA and CDR2 YSLEER. The CDR3 runs 18 residues. Deletions cut 3 bases from V and 1 base from J, with 16 bases between. DNA for the CDR3: TGCGCCAGCAGCCAGGGGGCCAGGGTATCTTCTGGGGCCAACGTCCTGACTTTC. It specifies CASSQGARVSSGANVLTF.

In its sample, this clone was seen a few times. J is TRBJ1-2 and V is TRBV10-2; 9 bases line up with TRBD1. The V gene's germline CDR1 is WSHSY and CDR2 SAAADI. The CDR3 runs to 16 residues. V shed 4 bases and J 5 bases; nucleotides not matched to a gene: 11. CDR3 bases: TGCGCCAGCAGTGGGATCCTGAGACAGGGGGTTTATGGCTACACCTTC. Translation gives CASSGILRQGVYGYTF.

The chain links TRBV7-8 to TRBJ1-5; no definite D call. Germline CDR1 reads SGHVS; CDR2 reads FQNEAQ. This CDR3 contains 18 residues. Trimming took off 1 base at V and 0 bases at J, with 16 bases between the two ends. The CDR3 spells CASSLEAPSRYSNQPQHF. As DNA, the CDR3 is TGTGCCAGCAGCTTAGAGGCACCGAGTAGATATAGCAATCAGCCCCAGCATTTT.

This clone was observed once. The chain has TRBV19 and TRBJ2-3; a possible D gene is TRBD2 (6 bases). V was clipped by 10 bases and J by 4 bases, with 15 bases between them. This CDR3 is 13 amino acids long. Germline-derived CDR1 and CDR2 are LNHDA and SQIVND (reference sequence). The CDR3 region is CATGAGVADTQYF. The CDR3 DNA follows: TGTGCCACTGGAGCGGGTGTGGCAGATACGCAGTATTTT.

V gene TRBV2 combines with J gene TRBJ2-1; TRBD1 aligns across 7 bases. The J segment lost 0 bases and the V segment lost 3 bases, leaving 11 bases of the junction unmatched. Germline V CDR1 and CDR2: SNHLY, FYNNEI. CDR3 length equals 18 residues. CDR3 sequence (DNA): TGTGCCAGCAGTGATTCCCTCTTCGGGGACAGCTCCTACAATGAGCAGTTCTTC. It encodes CASSDSLFGDSSYNEQFF.

The V call is TRBV18, the J call TRBJ2-7, with D tentatively TRBD1 (5 bases). The V end was cut by 4 bases, the J end by 2 bases, with 9 bases between. The CDR3 runs 13 residues. Germline CDR1 is KGHSH and CDR2 is LQKENI. The CDR3 nucleotides read TGTGCCAGCTCACAACAGGATACCTACGAGCAGTACTTC. It codes for CASSQQDTYEQYF. The entire variable domain, with the rest obtained from reference TRBV18 and TRBJ2-7, is as follows: NAGVMQNPRHLVRRRGQEARLRCSPMKGHSHVYWYRQLPEEGLKFMVYLQKENIIDESGMPKERFSAEFPKEGPSILRIQQVVRGDSAAYFCASSQQDTYEQYFGPGTRLTVT.

This rearrangement joins TRBV6-4 to TRBJ2-2; 11 bases fit TRBD1. CDR3 length equals 16 residues. CDR1 and CDR2 (germline): MRHNA, SNTAGT. Unmatched junction bases numbered 5, after V lost 6 bases and J lost 2 bases. The CDR3 coding sequence is TGTGCCAGCAGAGGACAGGGGGCTAAAAACACCGGGGAGCTGTTTTTT. Translated: CASRGQGAKNTGELFF.

The chain employs TRBV5-1 and TRBJ1-4; D is possibly TRBD1 (5 bases). The CDR3 extends over 15 amino acids. CDR1 is SGHRS and CDR2 is YFSETQ in the germline V gene. V gave up 1 base and J gave up 0 bases, with 7 bases separating them. In DNA, the CDR3 is TGCGCCAGCAGCTTGTTCAGGGCAACTAATGAAAAACTGTTTTTT. Its protein product is CASSLFRATNEKLFF.

The genes are TRBV19 and TRBJ2-2; D perhaps matches TRBD1 (6 bases). V was trimmed by 6 bases and J by 3 bases, leaving 11 bases between them. Germline CDR1 reads LNHDA; CDR2 reads SQIVND (reference sequence). The length of the CDR3 is 14 residues. This chain's CDR3 is CASSLQGHTGELFF. In DNA, the CDR3 is TGTGCCAGTAGCTTACAGGGTCACACCGGGGAGCTGTTTTTT.

V usage is TRBV15 and J usage is TRBJ1-1, with 8 bases fitting TRBD1. Losses at the gene ends were 2 bases for V and 5 bases for J; bases not matched to a gene: 1. There are 13 residues in the CDR3. The V gene's germline CDR1 is LNHNV and CDR2 YYDKDF (reference sequence). The CDR3 coding sequence is TGTGCCACCAGCAGACAGGGGGCGACTGAAGCTTTCTTT. Its protein is CATSRQGATEAFF.

This clone was observed once. The chain joins TRBV4-3 to TRBJ2-3, with 8 bases identical to TRBD2. Germline V gene sequence: CDR1 LGHNA, CDR2 YSLEER. V was pared by 0 bases and J by 5 bases, with 7 bases of the junction left unmatched. The CDR3 length is 16 residues. The CDR3 loop reads CASSQEGVAGLDTQYF. The CDR3 DNA reads TGCGCCAGCAGCCAAGAAGGAGTAGCGGGGTTAGATACGCAGTATTTT.

This chain joins TRBV11-3 and TRBJ2-1, with no clear D. V was trimmed by 5 bases and J by 7 bases, leaving 12 bases between them. The germline V gene has CDR1 SGHNT and CDR2 YENEEA. The CDR3 spans 13 residues. The CDR3 DNA reads as TGTGCCAGCAGCCTTTCCCAGAAAAATGAGCAGTTCTTC. The encoded protein is CASSLSQKNEQFF.

The chain's CDR3 is CASSQEGGRRDYGYTF. CDR3 nucleotide sequence: TGCGCCAGCAGCCAAGAAGGGGGGAGGAGGGACTATGGCTACACCTTC. The rearrangement links TRBV4-1 to TRBJ1-2; D possibly corresponds to TRBD1 (6 bases). The CDR3 covers 16 residues. Germline CDR1 is MGHRA and CDR2 is YSYEKL. Trimming took 0 bases from V and 3 from J, leaving 14 bases between them.

This chain joins TRBV19 and TRBJ2-7, with TRBD1 identical over 9 bases. V dropped 7 bases and J dropped 2; count of bases not matched to a gene: 6. CDR3 length: 14 residues. Germline V gene sequence: CDR1 LNHDA, CDR2 SQIVND (reference sequence). DNA for the CDR3: TGTGCCAGTAATACGGGGACAGGGACCTACGAGCAGTACTTC. Translation: CASNTGTGTYEQYF. The full variable domain, in which reference TRBV19 and TRBJ2-7 provide the parts outside the CDR3, is DGGITQSPKYLFRKEGQNVTLSCEQNLNHDAMYWYRQDPGQGLRLIYYSQIVNDFQKGDIAEGYSVSREKKESFPLTVTSAQKNPTAFYLCASNTGTGTYEQYFGPGTRLTVT.